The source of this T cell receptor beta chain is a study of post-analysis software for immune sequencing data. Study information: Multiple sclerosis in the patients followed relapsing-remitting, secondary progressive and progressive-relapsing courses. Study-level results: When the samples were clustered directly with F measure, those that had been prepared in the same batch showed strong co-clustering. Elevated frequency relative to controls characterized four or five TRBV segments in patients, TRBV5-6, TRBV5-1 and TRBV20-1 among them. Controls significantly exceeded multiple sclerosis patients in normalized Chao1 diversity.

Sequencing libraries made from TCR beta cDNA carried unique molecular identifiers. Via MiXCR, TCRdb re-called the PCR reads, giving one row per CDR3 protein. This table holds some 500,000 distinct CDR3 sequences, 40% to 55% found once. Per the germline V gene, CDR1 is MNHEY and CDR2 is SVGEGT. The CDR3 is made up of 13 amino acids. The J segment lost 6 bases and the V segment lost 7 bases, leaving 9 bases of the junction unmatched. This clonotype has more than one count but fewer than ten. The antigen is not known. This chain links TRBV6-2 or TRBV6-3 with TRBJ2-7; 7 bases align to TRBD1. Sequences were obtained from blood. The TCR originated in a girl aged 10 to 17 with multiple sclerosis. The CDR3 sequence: CASTAQGNREQYF. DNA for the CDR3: TGTGCCAGCACGGCACAGGGGAATCGCGAGCAGTACTTC.